This entry concerns a single TCR beta chain. Libraries were prepared by immunoSEQ multiplex PCR; TCRdb keeps only in-frame clonotypes and omits some of them. There are 60,000 to 85,000 clones in the sample; about 90% occur only once, and 1.2% to 1.5% lies in the top ten. The data stem from a study of T cell changes during pregnancy in multiple sclerosis. V was cut by 4 bases and J by 2 bases, with 10 bases left in between. Germline-derived CDR1 and CDR2 are SQVTM and ANQGSEA. The CDR3 is 13 amino acids. This chain joins TRBV29-1 and TRBJ2-3; D is ambiguous. This sequence was found in a female donor in good health, enrolled as a control in a pregnancy study. Material: peripheral blood, obtained in the second trimester of pregnancy. CDR3 nucleotide sequence: TGCAGCGTTGGATTGAGGAACACAGATACGCAGTATTTT. Its protein is CSVGLRNTDTQYF.